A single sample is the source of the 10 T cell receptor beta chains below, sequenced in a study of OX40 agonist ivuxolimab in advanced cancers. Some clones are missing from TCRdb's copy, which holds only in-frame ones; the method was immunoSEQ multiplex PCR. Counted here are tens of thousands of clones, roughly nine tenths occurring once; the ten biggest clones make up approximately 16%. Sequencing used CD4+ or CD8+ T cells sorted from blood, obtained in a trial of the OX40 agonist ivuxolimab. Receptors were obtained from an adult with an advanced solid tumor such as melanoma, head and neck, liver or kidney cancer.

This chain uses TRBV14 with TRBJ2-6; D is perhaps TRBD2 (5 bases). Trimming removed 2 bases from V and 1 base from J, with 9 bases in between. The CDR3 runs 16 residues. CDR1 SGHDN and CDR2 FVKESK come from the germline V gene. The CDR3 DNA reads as TGTGCCAGCAGCCAATTGAGGGTTTCTGGGGCCAACGTCCTGACTTTC. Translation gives CASSQLRVSGANVLTF.

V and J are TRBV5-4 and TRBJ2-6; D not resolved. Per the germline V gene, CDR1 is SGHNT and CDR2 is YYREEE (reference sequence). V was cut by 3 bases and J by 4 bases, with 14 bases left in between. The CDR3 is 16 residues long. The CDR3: CASSSLTVSGANVLTF. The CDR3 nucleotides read TGTGCCAGCAGCTCCCTAACAGTTTCCGGGGCCAACGTCCTGACTTTC.

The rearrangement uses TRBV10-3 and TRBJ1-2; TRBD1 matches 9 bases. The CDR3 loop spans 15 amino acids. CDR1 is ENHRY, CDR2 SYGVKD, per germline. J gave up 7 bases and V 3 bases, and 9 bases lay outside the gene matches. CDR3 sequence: CAISDPGQGASGYTF. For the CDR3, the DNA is TGTGCCATCAGTGATCCGGGACAGGGTGCCTCTGGCTACACCTTC.

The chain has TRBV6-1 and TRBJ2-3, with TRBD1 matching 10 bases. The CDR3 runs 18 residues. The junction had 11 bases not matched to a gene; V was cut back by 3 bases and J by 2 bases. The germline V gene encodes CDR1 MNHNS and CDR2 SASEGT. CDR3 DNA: TGTGCCAGCAGTGATGTTACTTCCGGGACAGGGGCCACAGATACGCAGTATTTT. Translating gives CASSDVTSGTGATDTQYF.

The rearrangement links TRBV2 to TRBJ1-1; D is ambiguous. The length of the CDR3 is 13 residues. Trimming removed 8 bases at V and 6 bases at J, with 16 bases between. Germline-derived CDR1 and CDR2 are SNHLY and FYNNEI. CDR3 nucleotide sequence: TGTGCCAGCTCTGTGGCGGGAGGTTCTGAAGCTTTCTTT. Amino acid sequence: CASSVAGGSEAFF.

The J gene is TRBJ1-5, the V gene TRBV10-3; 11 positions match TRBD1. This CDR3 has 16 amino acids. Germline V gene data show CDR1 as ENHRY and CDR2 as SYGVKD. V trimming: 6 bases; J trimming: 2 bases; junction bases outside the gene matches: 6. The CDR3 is CAIRDGQGAGNQPQHF. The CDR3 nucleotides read TGTGCCATCAGAGACGGACAGGGGGCGGGCAATCAGCCCCAGCATTTT.

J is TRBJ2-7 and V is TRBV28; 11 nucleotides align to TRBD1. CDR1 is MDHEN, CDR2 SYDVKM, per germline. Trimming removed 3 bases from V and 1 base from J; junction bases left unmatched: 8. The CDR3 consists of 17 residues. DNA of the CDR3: TGTGCCAGCAGTTTGTCCTGGGGACAGGGGGGGTCCTACGAGCAGTACTTC. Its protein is CASSLSWGQGGSYEQYF.

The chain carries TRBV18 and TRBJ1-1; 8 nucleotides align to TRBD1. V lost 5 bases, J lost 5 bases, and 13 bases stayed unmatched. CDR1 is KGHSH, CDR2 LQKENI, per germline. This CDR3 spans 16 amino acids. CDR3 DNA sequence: TGTGCCAGCTCATCCAGGTTGGCAGGGGGCTTTACTGAAGCTTTCTTT. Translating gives CASSSRLAGGFTEAFF.

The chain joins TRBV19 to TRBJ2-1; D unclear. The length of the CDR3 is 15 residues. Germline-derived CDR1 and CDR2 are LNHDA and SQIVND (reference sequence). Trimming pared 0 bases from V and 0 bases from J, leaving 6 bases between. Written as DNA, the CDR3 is TGTGCCAGTAGTATAGATCGCAGCTCCTACAATGAGCAGTTCTTC. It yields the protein CASSIDRSSYNEQFF.

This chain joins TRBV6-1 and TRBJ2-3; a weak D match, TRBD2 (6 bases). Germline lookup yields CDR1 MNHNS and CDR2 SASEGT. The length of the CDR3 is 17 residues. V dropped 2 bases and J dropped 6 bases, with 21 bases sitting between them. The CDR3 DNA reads TGTGCCAGCAGTGAACAGGGCTGGCGGAGGGTTACGGATACGCAGTATTTT. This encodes CASSEQGWRRVTDTQYF.